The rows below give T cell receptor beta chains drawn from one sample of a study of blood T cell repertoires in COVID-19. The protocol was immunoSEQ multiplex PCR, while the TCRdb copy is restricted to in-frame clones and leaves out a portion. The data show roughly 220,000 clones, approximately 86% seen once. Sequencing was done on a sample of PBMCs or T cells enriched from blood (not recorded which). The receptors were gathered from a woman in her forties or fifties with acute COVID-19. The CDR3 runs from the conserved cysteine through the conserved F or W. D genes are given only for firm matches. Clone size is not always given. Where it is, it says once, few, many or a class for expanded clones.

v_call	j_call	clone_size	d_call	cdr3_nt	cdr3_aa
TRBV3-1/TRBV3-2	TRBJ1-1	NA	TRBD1	TGTGCCAGCAGCTCGACAGGGATAGACACTGAAGCTTTCTTT	CASSSTGIDTEAFF
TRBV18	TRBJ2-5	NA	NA	TGTGCCAGCTCACCAGGGGGCCTCCGGGAGACCCAGTACTTC	CASSPGGLRETQYF
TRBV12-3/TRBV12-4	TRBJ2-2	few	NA	TGTGCCAGCCCCACAGGGCCCGGGGAGCTGTTTTTT	CASPTGPGELFF
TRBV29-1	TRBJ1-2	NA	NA	TGCAGCGCCTCGACCGGAACCGGGGGCTATGGCTACACCTTC	CSASTGTGGYGYTF
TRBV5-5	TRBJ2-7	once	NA	TGTGCCAGCAGCCTCTTGGGGGCAACCTACGAGCAGTACTTC	CASSLLGATYEQYF
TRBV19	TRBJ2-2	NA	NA	TGTGCCGGTGCGGTGACTAAGACGGATAACACCGGGGAGCTGTTTTTT	CAGAVTKTDNTGELFF
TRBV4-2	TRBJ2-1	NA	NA	TGTGCCAGCAGCCAAGATAGGTGGACTCCAGGGCAGTTCTTC	CASSQDRWTPGQFF
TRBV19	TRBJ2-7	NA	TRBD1	TGTGCCAGTAGTCTTCCGGGACAGGGCACCTACGAGCAGTACTTC	CASSLPGQGTYEQYF
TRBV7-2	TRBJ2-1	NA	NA	TGTGCCAGCAGCGTGGATCAGGGTGGTGAGCAGTTCTTC	CASSVDQGGEQFF
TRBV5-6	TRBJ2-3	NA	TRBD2	TGTGCCAGCAGCCGGACTAGTATCCCTAGGGTGCAGTATTTT	CASSRTSIPRVQYF
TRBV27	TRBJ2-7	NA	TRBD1	TGTGCCAGCAGTTTTAACGACAGGGGGCCTCGGTACTTC	CASSFNDRGPRYF
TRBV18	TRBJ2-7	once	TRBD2	TGTGCCAGCTCACCCTTTGATGGAGCGGGAGAGGCCGAGCAGTACTTC	CASSPFDGAGEAEQYF
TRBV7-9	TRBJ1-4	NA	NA	TGTGCCAGCAGCCAACCTCATCGGGGGGGAGAAGAAAAACTGTTTTTT	CASSQPHRGGEEKLFF
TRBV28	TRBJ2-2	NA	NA	TGTGCCAGCAGTCCTATCCCCAGGGCCCCGAACACCGGGGAGCTGTTTTTT	CASSPIPRAPNTGELFF
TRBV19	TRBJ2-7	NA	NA	TGTGCCAGTAGTCCGGACGGGGAATACGAGCAGTACTTC	CASSPDGEYEQYF
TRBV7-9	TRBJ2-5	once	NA	TGTGCCAGCAGTCAAGACATGGGAGTCAGGGGTAGGGAGACCCAGTACTTC	CASSQDMGVRGRETQYF
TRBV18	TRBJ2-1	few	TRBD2	TGTGCCAGCTCACCCACCCCCGGGGTAGCGGGAGGATCACTATATGAGCAGTTCTTC	CASSPTPGVAGGSLYEQFF
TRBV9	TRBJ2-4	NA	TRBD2	TGTGCCAGCAGCGCTAGCGGGAGGTTTGGAAACATTCAGTACTTC	CASSASGRFGNIQYF
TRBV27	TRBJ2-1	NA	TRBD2	TGTGCCAGCACTTTCGGAGGGGCTAGCGGGAGCCAGTTCTTC	CASTFGGASGSQFF
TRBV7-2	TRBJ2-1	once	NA	TGTGCCAGCAGCCCCCCGGGAAATGAGCAGTTCTTC	CASSPPGNEQFF
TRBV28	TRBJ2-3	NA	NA	TGTGCCAGCAGTCCTGGAGGGGTCGGCACAGATACGCAGTATTTT	CASSPGGVGTDTQYF
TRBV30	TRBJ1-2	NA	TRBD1	TGTGCCTGTCCGAGGGACAGGGGTAATTCCTATGGCTACACCTTC	CACPRDRGNSYGYTF
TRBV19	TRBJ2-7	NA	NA	TGTGCCAGTAGTCCCGGTGGAGGGAGCCCCTACGAGCAGTACTTC	CASSPGGGSPYEQYF
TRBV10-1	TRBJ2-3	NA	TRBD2	TGCGCCAGCAGTGAGTCGAGGGGGGGGACAGCGGGAGGGTTCACAGATACGCAGTATTTT	CASSESRGGTAGGFTDTQYF
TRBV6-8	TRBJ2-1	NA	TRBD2	TGTGCCAGAAGCGGGAGAGGATACAATGAGCAGTTCTTC	CARSGRGYNEQFF
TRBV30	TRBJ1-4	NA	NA	TGTGCCTGGAGTGTATTCCGGACTAATGAAAAACTGTTTTTT	CAWSVFRTNEKLFF
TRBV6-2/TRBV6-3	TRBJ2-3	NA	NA	TGTGCCAGCAGTTACTTAGGGAGCGGAGATACGCAGTATTTT	CASSYLGSGDTQYF
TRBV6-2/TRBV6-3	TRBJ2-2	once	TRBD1	TGTGCCAGCAGCAGGGGGCTGGCCGGGGAGCTGTTTTTT	CASSRGLAGELFF
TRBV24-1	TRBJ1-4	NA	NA	TGTGCCACCAGTGATGGAGGGGCCGGATTTGAAAAACTGTTTTTT	CATSDGGAGFEKLFF
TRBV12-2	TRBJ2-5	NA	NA	TGTGCAAGTCGCTCAGGGTTTCAGGAGACCCAGTACTTC	CASRSGFQETQYF
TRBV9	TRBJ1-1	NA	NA	TGTGCCAGCAGCCCACCCCGCGGGGCTCGGCAAGCTTTCTTT	CASSPPRGARQAFF
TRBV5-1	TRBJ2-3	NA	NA	TGCGCCAGCAGCTTCGGACAAACGCAGTATTTT	CASSFGQTQYF
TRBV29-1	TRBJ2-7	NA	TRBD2	TGCAGCGTTGAAAGCGGGAGAGGCTACGAGCAGTACTTC	CSVESGRGYEQYF
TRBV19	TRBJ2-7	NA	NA	TGTGCCAGTAGTATAGACGGAGTACTAGCTGGCCGGGAGCAGTACTTC	CASSIDGVLAGREQYF
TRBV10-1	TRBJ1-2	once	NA	TGCGCCAGCAGAGACACCTCTGGCTACACCTTC	CASRDTSGYTF
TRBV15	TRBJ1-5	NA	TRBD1	TGTGCCACCAGCAGAGATAAGACAGGGTCGCAGCCCCAGCATTTT	CATSRDKTGSQPQHF
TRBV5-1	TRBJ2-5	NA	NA	TGCGCCAGCAGCTTGCAGCAGGGTCCGGAGACCCAGTACTTC	CASSLQQGPETQYF
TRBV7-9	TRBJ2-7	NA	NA	TGTGCCAGCAGCCCAGACAGGAGGTACGAGCAGTACTTC	CASSPDRRYEQYF
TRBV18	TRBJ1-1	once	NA	TGTGCCAGTCGGACAGACTTGAACACTGAAGCTTTCTTT	CASRTDLNTEAFF
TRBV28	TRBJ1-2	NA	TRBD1	TGTGCCAGCAGTTCCAGACAGGGCCGCTACTATGGCTACACCTTC	CASSSRQGRYYGYTF